The 7 T cell receptor beta chains listed next were all sequenced from one sample in a study of beta chain features in type 1 diabetes. Study observations and caveats: The study found moderately but significantly shorter TCRB CDR3s in all four CD4+ subsets of Type 1 diabetes patients.

For these TCRs, the target antigens are not known. Sequenced material consisted of expressed TCRB transcripts (all of the isolated RNA was reverse transcribed). Only in-frame clones appear in the TCRdb table, and some are missing; sequencing was by immunoSEQ multiplex PCR. The sample holds approximately 170,000 clones; less than 9.5% are singletons and the top ten take 0.94%. Material for sequencing was central memory CD4+ T cells from blood. The receptors stem from a woman in her 40s with type 1 diabetes.

In its sample, this clone was seen many times. The chain links TRBV29-1 to TRBJ1-1; D uncertain. This CDR3 contains 14 residues. V lost 4 bases and J lost 2, with 14 bases in between. CDR1 is SQVTM and CDR2 is ANQGSEA in the germline V gene. DNA of the CDR3: TGCAGCGTTGCCCCCGGAGGGAGAAACACTGAAGCTTTCTTT. Translating it yields CSVAPGGRNTEAFF.

The chain carries TRBV28 and TRBJ1-1, with 8 bases identical to TRBD1. Germline values: CDR1 MDHEN, CDR2 SYDVKM. This CDR3 contains 14 residues. Trimming removed 2 bases from V and 7 bases from J; junction bases left unmatched: 6. The CDR3 coding sequence is TGTGCCAGCAGTTTAGGCAGGGGGCTTGGTGAAGCTTTCTTT. As protein: CASSLGRGLGEAFF.

The sample holds a few counts of this clone. V usage is TRBV11-1 and J usage is TRBJ1-1, with 9 bases matching TRBD1. J gave up 4 bases and V 4 bases, and 10 bases lay outside the gene matches. From germline, CDR1 is SGHAT and CDR2 FQDESV (reference sequence). This CDR3 region has 16 residues. The chain's CDR3 is CASSSVADRGGTEAFF. The CDR3 DNA is TGTGCCAGCAGCTCTGTCGCGGACAGGGGTGGCACTGAAGCTTTCTTT.

The CDR3 nucleotides are TGTGCCTCCACAGGGAGATCGTACGGGGAGCTGTTTTTT. It specifies CASTGRSYGELFF. This chain connects TRBV2 to TRBJ2-2; the D gene is possibly TRBD1 (6 bases). This CDR3 spans 13 amino acids. From germline, CDR1 is SNHLY and CDR2 FYNNEI. Trimming pared 11 bases from V and 7 bases from J, leaving 17 bases between.

In its sample, this clone was seen a few times. The chain is built from TRBV30 and TRBJ1-1; no definite D call. Germline loops: CDR1 GTSNPN, CDR2 SVGIG (reference sequence). The CDR3 is made up of 13 amino acids. Trimming shortened V by 2 bases and J by 1 base, and 8 bases separated the two germline ends. CDR3 amino acids: CAWSLGENTEAFF. The CDR3 DNA reads TGTGCCTGGAGTCTCGGGGAGAACACTGAAGCTTTCTTT.

This clone has only a few counts. CDR3 sequence: CASSPWGSREQYF. CDR3 DNA: TGTGCCAGCAGTCCTTGGGGCTCGCGTGAGCAGTACTTC. J is TRBJ2-7 and V is TRBV5-4, with D tentatively TRBD1 (5 bases). V was clipped by 5 bases and J by 7 bases, with 16 bases between them. CDR1 and CDR2 (germline): SGHNT, YYREEE (reference sequence). The CDR3 totals 13 residues.

This clone was detected a few times. The chain has TRBV29-1 and TRBJ2-5; TRBD2 agrees at 7 bases. The germline gives CDR1 SQVTM, CDR2 ANQGSEA. With 4 bases clipped from V and 3 bases from J, the junction kept 5 bases outside the gene matches. The CDR3 is 13 amino acids. CDR3 region: CSVASGTKETQYF. CDR3 bases: TGCAGCGTTGCATCCGGGACTAAAGAGACCCAGTACTTC.